This T cell receptor beta chain is drawn from a study of cytomegalovirus exposure and HLA in healthy donors. Notes on the study in general: It was reported that the classifier diagnosed cytomegalovirus status with high specificity and sensitivity in both the original and validation cohorts. Being productive about 87% or about 30% of the time was typical of most TCR beta V segments in an earlier analysis.

The table lists this clone with a count of one. Its matching antigen is unknown. With 60 Vbeta and 13 Jbeta primers, the PCR was carried out. This table comes from immunoSEQ multiplex PCR, and its TCRdb copy is limited to in-frame clones, with some not included. Of roughly 120,000 clones in the sample, about four fifths are singletons; the top ten hold around 0.92%. With 4 bases removed from V and 8 bases from J, the gap between germline ends came to 5 bases. CDR1 and CDR2 from the germline V gene are SGHRS and YFSETQ. The CDR3 runs to 10 residues. The receptor's source is a human donor in good health. The rearrangement uses TRBV5-1 and TRBJ2-3; D gene ambiguous. Sequenced material: PBMCs. Here the CDR3 reads CASSGTTQYF. For the CDR3, the DNA is TGCGCCAGCAGCGGCACTACGCAGTATTTT.